Listed below are T cell receptor beta chains from one sample, sequenced in a study of CD8+ T cells in alopecia areata. TCRdb keeps only in-frame clones here, not all; method: immunoSEQ multiplex PCR. The sample holds around 140,000 clones, roughly 50% seen once. The specimen was CD4+ T cells sorted from blood. These receptor sequences come from a human donor with alopecia areata. The CDR3 runs from the conserved cysteine through the conserved F or W. Fields, in order: D gene, clone size, V gene, J gene, CDR3 DNA, CDR3 protein. The D gene is left open where the match is weak. The size field is filled for only some rows; it gives once, few, many or a size class.

d_call: .
clone_size: .
v_call: TRBV5-1
j_call: TRBJ2-3
cdr3_nt: TGCGCCAGCAGTGGTAACCAGGGCAGGACAGATACGCAGTATTTT
cdr3_aa: CASSGNQGRTDTQYF

d_call: .
clone_size: .
v_call: TRBV2
j_call: TRBJ2-1
cdr3_nt: TGTGCCAGCACCGGGAGTCGGTACAATGAGCAGTTCTTC
cdr3_aa: CASTGSRYNEQFF

d_call: TRBD2
clone_size: few
v_call: TRBV7-9
j_call: TRBJ2-2
cdr3_nt: TGTGCCAGCAGCTTTGAGGCTAGCGGGAGAATCGGGGAGCTGTTTTTT
cdr3_aa: CASSFEASGRIGELFF

d_call: .
clone_size: few
v_call: TRBV28
j_call: TRBJ1-4
cdr3_nt: TGTGCCAGCAGTCCCTCGGGGTCAACTAATGAAAAACTGTTTTTT
cdr3_aa: CASSPSGSTNEKLFF

d_call: .
clone_size: once
v_call: TRBV5-1
j_call: TRBJ1-1
cdr3_nt: TGCGCCAGCAGCTATCAGGGTAACACTGAAGCTTTCTTT
cdr3_aa: CASSYQGNTEAFF

d_call: .
clone_size: few
v_call: TRBV5-6
j_call: TRBJ2-3
cdr3_nt: TGTGCCAGCAGCTTAATCCGGGATACGCAGTATTTT
cdr3_aa: CASSLIRDTQYF

d_call: .
clone_size: .
v_call: TRBV5-1
j_call: TRBJ2-1
cdr3_nt: TGCGCCAGCAGCTCTCCTAGCGCCGAGCAGTTCTTC
cdr3_aa: CASSSPSAEQFF

d_call: .
clone_size: few
v_call: TRBV29-1
j_call: TRBJ1-2
cdr3_nt: TGCACCCTCGGGGGGAAGGATGGCTACACCTTC
cdr3_aa: CTLGGKDGYTF

d_call: .
clone_size: .
v_call: TRBV29-1
j_call: TRBJ2-5
cdr3_nt: TGCAGCGTTGCTCGGAGGGACCAGTACTTC
cdr3_aa: CSVARRDQYF

d_call: .
clone_size: .
v_call: TRBV11-2
j_call: TRBJ1-2
cdr3_nt: TGTGCCAGCAGCTCGACAGCGGGACCCTGGGATGGCTACACCTTC
cdr3_aa: CASSSTAGPWDGYTF

d_call: TRBD1
clone_size: few
v_call: TRBV29-1
j_call: TRBJ1-4
cdr3_nt: TGCAGCGTTGGGCGGAACGGACAGGCCGGAAAACTGTTTTTT
cdr3_aa: CSVGRNGQAGKLFF

d_call: .
clone_size: .
v_call: TRBV7-3
j_call: TRBJ1-2
cdr3_nt: TGTGCCAGCAGCTTAACCGGCAGCCCTAGTGGCTACACCTTC
cdr3_aa: CASSLTGSPSGYTF

d_call: .
clone_size: .
v_call: TRBV7-9
j_call: TRBJ2-5
cdr3_nt: TGTGCCAGCAGCCTACGTACCGGGACCCCAGGAGAGACCCAGTACTTC
cdr3_aa: CASSLRTGTPGETQYF

d_call: .
clone_size: once
v_call: TRBV4-1
j_call: TRBJ2-1
cdr3_nt: TGCGCCAGCAGCCAAGGAACCGGGACTCCCTACAATGAGCAGTTCTTC
cdr3_aa: CASSQGTGTPYNEQFF

d_call: .
clone_size: .
v_call: TRBV2
j_call: TRBJ2-3
cdr3_nt: TGTGCCAGCAGAGAGGTAGATACGCAGTATTTT
cdr3_aa: CASREVDTQYF

d_call: .
clone_size: .
v_call: TRBV9
j_call: TRBJ2-1
cdr3_nt: TGTGCCAGCGGTCCCTCCGCAGGGCTCAATGAGCAGTTCTTC
cdr3_aa: CASGPSAGLNEQFF

d_call: .
clone_size: .
v_call: TRBV4-1
j_call: TRBJ1-2
cdr3_nt: TGCGCCAGCAGCCCTACACAGGGATCGCTCTATGGCTACACCTTC
cdr3_aa: CASSPTQGSLYGYTF

d_call: .
clone_size: .
v_call: TRBV1
j_call: TRBJ2-1
cdr3_nt: TGCACCAGCAGCCCGTCGGGGCCATCGGCGGGAGGGCCCGTCAATGAGCAGTTCTTC
cdr3_aa: CTSSPSGPSAGGPVNEQFF

d_call: TRBD1
clone_size: few
v_call: TRBV7-9
j_call: TRBJ2-1
cdr3_nt: TGTGCCAGCACGGGTACAGGGGCATCAAGCGTGCAGTTCTTC
cdr3_aa: CASTGTGASSVQFF

d_call: .
clone_size: .
v_call: TRBV21-1
j_call: TRBJ2-7
cdr3_nt: TGTGCCAGCAGCCTTCGGACAGGGTGTTGGGTAGGGCAGTACTTC
cdr3_aa: CASSLRTGCWVGQYF

d_call: .
clone_size: few
v_call: TRBV2
j_call: TRBJ2-6
cdr3_nt: TGTGCCAGCAGCGGTGGCACGTCTGGGGCCAACGTCCTGACTTTC
cdr3_aa: CASSGGTSGANVLTF

d_call: TRBD1
clone_size: .
v_call: TRBV28
j_call: TRBJ1-2
cdr3_nt: TGTGCCAGCAGTTACCGGGACAGGGTCGGCTACACCTTC
cdr3_aa: CASSYRDRVGYTF

d_call: TRBD2
clone_size: .
v_call: TRBV5-1
j_call: TRBJ2-3
cdr3_nt: TGCGCCAGCAGCTTACTAGCGTCAGATACGCAGTATTTT
cdr3_aa: CASSLLASDTQYF

d_call: .
clone_size: few
v_call: TRBV7-8
j_call: TRBJ1-3
cdr3_nt: TGTGCCAGCAGCTTAGTTAGGCTCGGGAATCCCCGGAACACCATATATTTT
cdr3_aa: CASSLVRLGNPRNTIYF

d_call: .
clone_size: .
v_call: TRBV28
j_call: TRBJ1-4
cdr3_nt: TGTGCCAGCAACCCCGGTTGGATTGAAAAACTGTTTTTT
cdr3_aa: CASNPGWIEKLFF

d_call: .
clone_size: few
v_call: TRBV18
j_call: TRBJ2-3
cdr3_nt: TGTGCCAGCTCACCAGACAGCACAGATACGCAGTATTTT
cdr3_aa: CASSPDSTDTQYF

d_call: .
clone_size: .
v_call: TRBV5-1
j_call: TRBJ2-3
cdr3_nt: TGCGCCAGCAGCTTGGATGCAGATACGCAGTATTTT
cdr3_aa: CASSLDADTQYF

d_call: .
clone_size: few
v_call: TRBV5-1
j_call: TRBJ2-7
cdr3_nt: TGCGCCAGCAGCTTGGCCAGGGACTACGAGCAGTACTTC
cdr3_aa: CASSLARDYEQYF

d_call: .
clone_size: .
v_call: TRBV11-2
j_call: TRBJ2-3
cdr3_nt: TGTGCCAGCAGCTTAGACAGGGGGGTGCAGTATTTT
cdr3_aa: CASSLDRGVQYF

d_call: TRBD1
clone_size: .
v_call: TRBV5-1
j_call: TRBJ1-1
cdr3_nt: TGCGCCAGCAGCTCCCGGGACAGAAACACTGAAGCTTTCTTT
cdr3_aa: CASSSRDRNTEAFF

d_call: .
clone_size: .
v_call: TRBV2
j_call: TRBJ2-7
cdr3_nt: TGTGCCAGCAGTAGACAGGGAGGTTACGAGCAGTACTTC
cdr3_aa: CASSRQGGYEQYF

d_call: .
clone_size: few
v_call: TRBV5-1
j_call: TRBJ2-2
cdr3_nt: TGCGCCAGCAGCTTAAACACCGGGGAGCTGTTTTTT
cdr3_aa: CASSLNTGELFF

d_call: .
clone_size: .
v_call: TRBV7-2
j_call: TRBJ1-2
cdr3_nt: TGTGCCAGCAGCCTGGGGACGGAGTATGGCTACACCTTC
cdr3_aa: CASSLGTEYGYTF

d_call: .
clone_size: .
v_call: TRBV5-6
j_call: TRBJ1-2
cdr3_nt: TGTGCCAGCAGCCCCGGGGTCGACTATGGCTACACCTTC
cdr3_aa: CASSPGVDYGYTF

d_call: .
clone_size: .
v_call: TRBV29-1
j_call: TRBJ2-6
cdr3_nt: TGCAGCGTTGCCGGGACAGGGGCCAACGTCCTGACTTTC
cdr3_aa: CSVAGTGANVLTF

d_call: .
clone_size: .
v_call: TRBV18
j_call: TRBJ2-7
cdr3_nt: TGTGCCAGCTCATACACATCAAACTACGAGCAGTACTTC
cdr3_aa: CASSYTSNYEQYF

d_call: .
clone_size: few
v_call: TRBV29-1
j_call: TRBJ1-2
cdr3_nt: TGCAGCGTTGGGACAGATATATATGGCTACACCTTC
cdr3_aa: CSVGTDIYGYTF

d_call: .
clone_size: .
v_call: TRBV6-5
j_call: TRBJ1-2
cdr3_nt: TGTGCCAGCAGTTACGACCAGAGATTTAACTATGGCTACACCTTC
cdr3_aa: CASSYDQRFNYGYTF

d_call: .
clone_size: .
v_call: TRBV19
j_call: TRBJ1-3
cdr3_nt: TGTGCCAGTAGTTCCGGAAACACCATATATTTT
cdr3_aa: CASSSGNTIYF

d_call: TRBD1
clone_size: .
v_call: TRBV19
j_call: TRBJ2-7
cdr3_nt: TGTGCCAGTAGTATAAGGACAGGGACCTACGAGCAGTACTTC
cdr3_aa: CASSIRTGTYEQYF

d_call: TRBD1
clone_size: .
v_call: TRBV2
j_call: TRBJ1-1
cdr3_nt: TGTGCCAGCAGGGGGACAGGGGCCATGAACACTGAAGCTTTCTTT
cdr3_aa: CASRGTGAMNTEAFF

d_call: .
clone_size: .
v_call: TRBV29-1
j_call: TRBJ2-7
cdr3_nt: TGCAGCGTTCCGGGGTCGGGGTACGAGCAGTACTTC
cdr3_aa: CSVPGSGYEQYF

d_call: .
clone_size: .
v_call: TRBV9
j_call: TRBJ2-2
cdr3_nt: TGTGCCAGCAGCGCCCGGGAAACCGGGGAGCTGTTTTTT
cdr3_aa: CASSARETGELFF

d_call: .
clone_size: few
v_call: TRBV2
j_call: TRBJ2-3
cdr3_nt: TGTGCCAGCAGTGAAGTTAGAGTCGTGGCGGGCACAGATACGCAGTATTTT
cdr3_aa: CASSEVRVVAGTDTQYF

d_call: .
clone_size: few
v_call: TRBV7-2
j_call: TRBJ1-2
cdr3_nt: TGTGCCAGCAGCCCCCCGGACGGATGGAACTATGGCTACACCTTC
cdr3_aa: CASSPPDGWNYGYTF

d_call: TRBD2
clone_size: .
v_call: TRBV29-1
j_call: TRBJ2-7
cdr3_nt: TGCAGCGGAAGACTAGCGGGAGGGCTAAACGAGCAGTACTTC
cdr3_aa: CSGRLAGGLNEQYF

d_call: TRBD1
clone_size: .
v_call: TRBV5-4
j_call: TRBJ2-5
cdr3_nt: TGTGCCAGCAGCCTCGGACAGGCCCCTGGGGAGACCCAGTACTTC
cdr3_aa: CASSLGQAPGETQYF

d_call: TRBD1
clone_size: few
v_call: TRBV28
j_call: TRBJ1-4
cdr3_nt: TGTGCCAGCAGTTTAACAGGGGGTGATGAAAAACTGTTTTTT
cdr3_aa: CASSLTGGDEKLFF

d_call: .
clone_size: few
v_call: TRBV29-1
j_call: TRBJ1-1
cdr3_nt: TGCAGCGTTGAAATGGGACAGAACACTGAAGCTTTCTTT
cdr3_aa: CSVEMGQNTEAFF

d_call: .
clone_size: .
v_call: TRBV6-6
j_call: TRBJ2-2
cdr3_nt: TGTGCCAGCAGTCTCGGGGAGCTGTTTTTT
cdr3_aa: CASSLGELFF

d_call: .
clone_size: .
v_call: TRBV28
j_call: TRBJ2-3
cdr3_nt: TGTGCCAGCAGTTTAGCGGGGAGTAGGACAGATACGCAGTATTTT
cdr3_aa: CASSLAGSRTDTQYF

d_call: TRBD2
clone_size: .
v_call: TRBV7-9
j_call: TRBJ2-1
cdr3_nt: TGTGCCAGCAGACAGACTAGCGGGAGCTACAATGAGCAGTTCTTC
cdr3_aa: CASRQTSGSYNEQFF

d_call: .
clone_size: .
v_call: TRBV29-1
j_call: TRBJ1-1
cdr3_nt: TGCAGCGTTGAAGATCGAGGTAGGGATGAAGCTTTCTTT
cdr3_aa: CSVEDRGRDEAFF